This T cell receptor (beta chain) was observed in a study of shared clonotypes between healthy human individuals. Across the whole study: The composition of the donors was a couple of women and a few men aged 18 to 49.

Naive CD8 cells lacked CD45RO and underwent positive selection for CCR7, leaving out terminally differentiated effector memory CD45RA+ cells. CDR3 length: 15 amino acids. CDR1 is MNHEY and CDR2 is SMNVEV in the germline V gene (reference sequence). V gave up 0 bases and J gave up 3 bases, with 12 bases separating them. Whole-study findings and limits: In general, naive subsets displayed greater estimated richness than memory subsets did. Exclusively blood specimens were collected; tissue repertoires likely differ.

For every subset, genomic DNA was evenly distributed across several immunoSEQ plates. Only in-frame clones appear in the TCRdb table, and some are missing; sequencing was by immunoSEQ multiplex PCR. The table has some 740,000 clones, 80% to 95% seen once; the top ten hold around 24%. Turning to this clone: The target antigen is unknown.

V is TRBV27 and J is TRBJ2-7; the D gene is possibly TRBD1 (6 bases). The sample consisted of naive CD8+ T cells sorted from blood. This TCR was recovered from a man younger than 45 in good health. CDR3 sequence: CASSLSRGQHYEQYF. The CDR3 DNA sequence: TGTGCCAGCAGTTTATCGAGGGGACAACACTACGAGCAGTACTTC.